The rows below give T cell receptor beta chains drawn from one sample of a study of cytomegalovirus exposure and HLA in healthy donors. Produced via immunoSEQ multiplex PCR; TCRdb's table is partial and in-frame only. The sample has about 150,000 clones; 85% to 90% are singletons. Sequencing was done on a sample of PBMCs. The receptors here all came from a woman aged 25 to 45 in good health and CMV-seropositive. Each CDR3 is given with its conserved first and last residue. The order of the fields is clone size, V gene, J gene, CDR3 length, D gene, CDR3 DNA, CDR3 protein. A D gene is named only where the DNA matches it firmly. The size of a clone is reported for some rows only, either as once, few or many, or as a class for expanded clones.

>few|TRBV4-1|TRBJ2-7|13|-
TGCGCCAGCAGCCAAGGCGAGGCCTACGAGCAGTACTTC
CASSQGEAYEQYF
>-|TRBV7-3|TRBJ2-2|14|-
TGTGCCAGCAGCCCGCGACTAGATTCCGGGGAGCTGTTTTTT
CASSPRLDSGELFF
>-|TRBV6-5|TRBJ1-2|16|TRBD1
TGTGCCAGCAGTTACGGGACAGGGGCCCCCGGTGGTGGCTACACCTTC
CASSYGTGAPGGGYTF
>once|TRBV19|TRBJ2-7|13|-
TGTGCCAGTAGTCCCGGCACAGACTACGAGCAGTACTTC
CASSPGTDYEQYF
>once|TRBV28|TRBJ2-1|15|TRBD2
TGTGCCAGCAGTTCCCCGGGACTACCGTACAATGAGCAGTTCTTC
CASSSPGLPYNEQFF
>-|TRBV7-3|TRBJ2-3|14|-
TGTGCCAGCAGCCCTCAGGGGAACGCAGATACGCAGTATTTT
CASSPQGNADTQYF
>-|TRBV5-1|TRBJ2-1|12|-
TGCGCCAGCCGCAACACGGGAAATGAGCAGTTCTTC
CASRNTGNEQFF
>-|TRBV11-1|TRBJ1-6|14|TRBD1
TGTGCCAGCAGCTTAGGAAGATCTACAGGGGCGATCCACTTT
CASSLGRSTGAIHF
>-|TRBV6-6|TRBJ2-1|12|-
TGTGCCAGCAGTTACTCGTTCGGTGAGCAGTTCTTC
CASSYSFGEQFF
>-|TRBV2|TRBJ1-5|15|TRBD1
TGTGCCAGCAGCATGGGACAGGGGGCAGGTCAGCCCCAGCATTTT
CASSMGQGAGQPQHF
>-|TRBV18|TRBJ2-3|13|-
TGTGCCAGCTCGTCAACTAGTGAGGATACGCAGTATTTT
CASSSTSEDTQYF
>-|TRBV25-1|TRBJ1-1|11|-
TGTGCCAGCCCCGAGGGAACTGAAGCTTTCTTT
CASPEGTEAFF
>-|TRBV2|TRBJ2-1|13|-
TGTGCCAGCAGTACAGGTGTAGTAGGTGAGCAGTTCTTC
CASSTGVVGEQFF
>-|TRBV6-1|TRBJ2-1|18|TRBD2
TGTGCCAGCAGTGTGCGGGCGGGAGGAGATAGCTCCTACAATGAGCAGTTCTTC
CASSVRAGGDSSYNEQFF
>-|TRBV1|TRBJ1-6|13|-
TGCACCAGCAGCCACGGTTCAAATTCACCCCTCCACTTT
CTSSHGSNSPLHF
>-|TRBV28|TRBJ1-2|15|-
TGTGCCAGCAGTTTACCCGGGTCCCTTTCATATGGCTACACCTTC
CASSLPGSLSYGYTF
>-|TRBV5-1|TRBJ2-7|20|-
TGCGCCAGCAGCTTGGGAATCGGTATTGGTGGGGCCAGGGCCTCCTACGAGCAGTACTTC
CASSLGIGIGGARASYEQYF
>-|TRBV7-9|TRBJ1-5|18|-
TGTGCCAGCAGCTCCGACATGGACAGTCTCCTCGGTGCTCAGCCCCAGCATTTT
CASSSDMDSLLGAQPQHF
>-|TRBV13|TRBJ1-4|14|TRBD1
TGTGCCAGCAGCCAGACAGGGGGTCGGGAAAAACTGTTTTTT
CASSQTGGREKLFF
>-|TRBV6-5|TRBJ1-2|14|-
TGTGCCAGCAGTTACGTCCCTGGGGGGAATGGCTACACCTTC
CASSYVPGGNGYTF
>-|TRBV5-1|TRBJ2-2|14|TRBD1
TGCGCCACCACCGGGACAGCAAACACCGGGGAGCTGTTTTTT
CATTGTANTGELFF
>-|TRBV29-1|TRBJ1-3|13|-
TGCAGCGTTGAGGAAGCGGGAGGAAACACCATATATTTT
CSVEEAGGNTIYF
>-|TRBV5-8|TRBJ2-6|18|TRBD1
TGTGCCAGCAGCCCGGGGACAGGGTCCGGCTCTGGGGCCAACGTCCTGACTTTC
CASSPGTGSGSGANVLTF
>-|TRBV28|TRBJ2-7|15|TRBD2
TGTGCCAGCAGTTTACTAGCGGGAGTTTCCTACGAGCAGTACTTC
CASSLLAGVSYEQYF